This TCR beta chain originates from a study of T-cell reconstitution after alpha-beta-depleted transplantation in children. General study results and limits: By about two months after transplant, alpha-beta T cells reportedly arose from several hundred graft clones that had expanded. Newly produced T cells mostly accounted for T-cell counts and diversity one year post-transplant. The high TCRbeta diversity at day 60 in some patients came from surviving recipient T cells and thymic progenitors.

CDR1 is DFQATT and CDR2 is SNEGSKA in the germline V gene (reference sequence). CDR3 size: 13 residues. V was cut by 1 base and J by 4 bases, with 9 bases left in between. Using unique molecular identifiers, the investigators prepared the TCRbeta library. TCRdb used MiXCR to reprocess the PCR reads, holding one entry per CDR3 protein. This repertoire shows 600,000 to 700,000 distinct CDR3 sequences, less than 15% found once; its top ten account for approximately 0.8%. Notes on this clonotype: Its antigen is as yet unknown.

The sequence derives from a girl aged 2 to 10 with congenital amegakaryocytic thrombocytopenia, due to receive a stem cell transplant. The V and J genes are TRBV20-1 and TRBJ2-3; D unclear. The sample in question was PBMCs, obtained before TCRalphabeta/CD19-depleted stem cell transplant. The CDR3 region is CSARVVGADTQYF. The CDR3 region has the DNA TGCAGTGCTAGAGTAGTAGGTGCAGATACGCAGTATTTT.